This T cell receptor beta chain was retrieved from a study of blood T cells in healthy people across ages. Study-level points and caveats: Because sorting was not performed, PBMCs prevented conclusive naive versus antigen-experienced comparison.

Germline values: CDR1 LGHDT, CDR2 YNNKEL (reference sequence). The CDR3 loop spans 16 amino acids. Remarks on this clonotype: Its cognate antigen is unknown.

PBMCs numbering at least 7 million were isolated per sample. Per sample, extraction of total RNA gave at least 6 micrograms in every case. Alongside a J-beta primer mix, a sample-barcoded 5' primer served in a second PCR lasting about 7 to 12 cycles. Every individual sample yielded 2.5 million or more paired-end reads (each containing CDR3). Using its own MiXCR run on the 5' RACE reads, TCRdb lists one record per CDR3 protein. The sample consists of around 750,000 distinct CDR3 sequences, less than 70% of them appearing once. The gene calls are TRBV3-1 and TRBJ2-1; D may correspond to TRBD1 or TRBD2 (5 bases each). The J call may be faulty, since TRBJ2-7 better matches the DNA end. This receptor was identified in a man older than 75 in good health. Sample: blood. DNA of the CDR3: TGTGCCAGCAGCCAGGATGACCTCGGGACCCGGACCGAGCAGTACTTC. This codes for CASSQDDLGTRTEQYF.